These T cell receptor beta chains were read from a single sample in a study of blood T cells in healthy people across ages. A single record per CDR3 protein comes from TCRdb applying MiXCR to the 5' RACE reads. The profile shows hundreds of thousands of distinct CDR3 sequences, about a third of them singletons. Sequences were obtained from blood. Receptor source: a woman older than 75 in good health. Each CDR3 is given with its conserved first and last residue. A D gene is named only where the DNA matches it firmly. Clone size is not always given. Where it is, it says once, few, many or a class for expanded clones.

d_gene	v_gene	j_gene	abundance	CDR3aa	CDR3nt
TRBD2	TRBV5-5	TRBJ2-2	.	CASRQGLAGTGELFF	TGTGCCAGCAGACAGGGACTAGCGGGCACCGGGGAGCTGTTTTTT
.	TRBV28	TRBJ2-7	.	CASSPRLEQYF	TGTGCCAGCAGTCCTCGTCTAGAGCAGTACTTC
.	TRBV20-1	TRBJ1-2	.	CSARVTGPTDYSYTF	TGCAGTGCTAGAGTGACAGGCCCCACGGACTATAGCTACACCTTC
.	TRBV12-3/TRBV12-4	TRBJ2-1	.	CASSLGWGLIYNEQFF	TGTGCCAGCAGTTTAGGTTGGGGGCTCATCTACAATGAGCAGTTCTTC
.	TRBV2	TRBJ2-5	many	CASNTGTKETQYF	TGTGCCAGCAATACCGGGACAAAAGAGACCCAGTACTTC
TRBD1	TRBV20-1	TRBJ2-5	many	CSAATGTEETQYF	TGCAGTGCCGCAACCGGGACAGAAGAGACCCAGTACTTC
TRBD1	TRBV4-1	TRBJ1-4	few	CASSPQGAEEKLFF	TGCGCCAGCAGCCCACAGGGGGCTGAGGAAAAACTGTTTTTT
.	TRBV7-3	TRBJ2-6	.	CASSLTTGQHSGANVLTF	TGTGCCAGCAGCTTAACTACGGGACAACACTCTGGGGCCAACGTCCTGACTTTC
.	TRBV4-3	TRBJ2-2	many	CASSLRTGREFPGELFF	TGCGCCAGCAGCCTACGGACAGGGAGGGAATTTCCCGGGGAGCTGTTTTTT
TRBD2	TRBV19	TRBJ2-1	few	CASSIPSPSGGSYNEQFF	TGTGCCAGTAGTATCCCCTCCCCTAGCGGGGGGTCCTACAATGAGCAGTTCTTC
.	TRBV5-1	TRBJ1-1	many	CASSLGSSTEAFF	TGCGCCAGCAGCTTGGGGTCGAGCACTGAAGCTTTCTTT
.	TRBV5-1	TRBJ2-5	.	CASRNPQETQYF	TGCGCCAGCAGAAACCCCCAAGAGACCCAGTACTTC
TRBD2	TRBV7-2	TRBJ2-1	few	CASSGGGAGNEQFF	TGTGCCAGCAGCGGCGGGGGGGCTGGTAATGAGCAGTTCTTC
.	TRBV6-1	TRBJ2-1	many	CASSEARQLYNEQFF	TGTGCCAGCAGTGAAGCTCGCCAGTTGTACAATGAGCAGTTCTTC
.	TRBV12-3/TRBV12-4	TRBJ2-7	.	CASSSEGVLSYEQYF	TGTGCCAGCAGTTCGGAGGGTGTTCTGTCCTACGAGCAGTACTTC
TRBD2	TRBV20-1	TRBJ2-2	.	CSAALAGGQYTGELFF	TGCAGTGCCGCACTAGCGGGGGGGCAGTACACCGGGGAGCTGTTTTTT
.	TRBV20-1	TRBJ2-7	many	CSASSTTSSYEQYF	TGCAGTGCTAGCTCGACAACTAGCTCCTACGAGCAGTACTTC
TRBD1	TRBV28	TRBJ1-1	.	CASSWGQFRREAFF	TGTGCCAGCAGCTGGGGACAGTTCAGAAGGGAAGCTTTCTTT
TRBD1	TRBV6-2/TRBV6-3	TRBJ2-7	many	CASSYSTGVPLRAYEQYF	TGTGCCAGCAGTTACTCGACAGGGGTCCCTCTTCGGGCCTACGAGCAGTACTTC
TRBD1	TRBV28	TRBJ1-5	.	CASSSPGTGGGQPQHF	TGTGCCAGCAGTAGTCCGGGGACAGGGGGCGGTCAGCCCCAGCATTTT
.	TRBV5-5	TRBJ2-7	many	CASSLDPSVYEQYF	TGTGCCAGCAGCTTGGACCCAAGCGTCTACGAGCAGTACTTC
.	TRBV28	TRBJ2-5	.	CASSAGTFLSGNEQYF	TGTGCCAGCAGCGCCGGGACATTTCTTTCAGGCAATGAGCAGTACTTC
.	TRBV7-8	TRBJ2-1	.	CASSPSMTGRYNEQFF	TGTGCCAGCAGCCCCTCGATGACGGGGAGATACAATGAGCAGTTCTTC
TRBD2	TRBV3-1	TRBJ2-3	many	CASSQDRLAGGNTQYF	TGTGCCAGCAGCCAGGACCGACTAGCGGGGGGAAATACGCAGTATTTT
.	TRBV3-1	TRBJ1-1	.	CASSSPSGAEAFF	TGTGCCAGCAGCTCACCTAGCGGGGCGGAAGCTTTCTTT
TRBD1	TRBV4-1	TRBJ1-5	few	CASSPGQGGRNQPQHF	TGCGCCAGCAGCCCGGGACAGGGCGGACGCAATCAGCCCCAGCATTTT
.	TRBV9	TRBJ1-5	.	CASSAGAWNQPQHF	TGTGCCAGCAGCGCGGGGGCTTGGAATCAGCCCCAGCATTTT
TRBD1	TRBV6-5	TRBJ1-1	.	CASSRPSGTGGGTEAFF	TGTGCCAGCAGCCGACCGAGCGGGACAGGGGGGGGAACTGAAGCTTTCTTT
.	TRBV18	TRBJ1-1	.	CASSRRRDFNTEAFF	TGTGCCAGCTCACGCCGACGGGATTTTAACACTGAAGCTTTCTTT
TRBD1	TRBV7-2	TRBJ1-5	.	CASSLAPTGGSYQPQHF	TGTGCCAGCAGCTTAGCCCCGACAGGGGGCAGTTATCAGCCCCAGCATTTT
TRBD1	TRBV20-1	TRBJ1-4	.	CSARRQGGNEKLFF	TGCAGTGCTAGACGACAGGGGGGGAATGAAAAACTGTTTTTT
.	TRBV5-1	TRBJ1-1	.	CASSLDRPPQRTEAFF	TGCGCCAGCAGCTTAGACAGGCCCCCCCAGCGTACTGAAGCTTTCTTT
.	TRBV4-3	TRBJ2-1	.	CASSQDGGEETQFF	TGCGCCAGCAGCCAAGATGGCGGAGAAGAGACCCAGTTCTTC
TRBD2	TRBV20-1	TRBJ2-5	.	CSARGPSGWQETQYF	TGCAGTGCTAGAGGCCCTAGCGGTTGGCAAGAGACCCAGTACTTC
TRBD1	TRBV10-3	TRBJ1-2	many	CAISPGQGGNYGYTF	TGTGCCATCAGCCCCGGACAGGGGGGAAACTATGGCTACACCTTC
TRBD1	TRBV7-9	TRBJ2-1	.	CASSFMAGGGYNEQFF	TGTGCCAGCAGCTTCATGGCAGGGGGCGGCTACAATGAGCAGTTCTTC
.	TRBV7-2	TRBJ2-2	.	CASSLEAGRAGTGELFF	TGTGCCAGCAGCTTAGAGGCCGGCAGGGCCGGCACCGGGGAGCTGTTTTTT
TRBD1	TRBV10-3	TRBJ1-2	many	CAITDGTGRRDYGYTF	TGTGCCATCACCGACGGGACAGGGAGACGCGACTATGGCTACACCTTC
TRBD1	TRBV6-5	TRBJ2-3	.	CAGSRTGAGTDTQYF	TGTGCCGGCAGCCGGACAGGGGCTGGCACAGATACGCAGTATTTT
.	TRBV27	TRBJ2-1	many	CASSLRGAGGYNEQFF	TGTGCCAGCAGTTTAAGGGGGGCAGGGGGATACAATGAGCAGTTCTTC
TRBD1	TRBV30	TRBJ1-1	few	CAWRRTGNTEAFF	TGTGCCTGGAGACGGACAGGCAACACTGAAGCTTTCTTT
.	TRBV6-5	TRBJ1-1	.	CASSLSGAGEAFF	TGTGCCAGCAGTTTATCGGGGGCAGGTGAAGCTTTCTTT
TRBD2	TRBV3-1	TRBJ2-2	few	CASRGSSGGANTGELFF	TGTGCCAGCAGGGGCTCTAGCGGGGGGGCCAACACCGGGGAGCTGTTTTTT
TRBD2	TRBV7-2	TRBJ2-1	.	CASSLEGGGSFNEQFF	TGTGCCAGCAGCTTAGAGGGCGGGGGGTCATTCAATGAGCAGTTCTTC
.	TRBV4-3	TRBJ2-1	once	CASSQGPRQYNEQFF	TGCGCCAGCAGCCAAGGTCCGCGACAGTACAATGAGCAGTTCTTC
.	TRBV6-2/TRBV6-3	TRBJ2-7	many	CASSYINEQYF	TGTGCCAGCAGTTACATCAACGAGCAGTACTTC
TRBD1	TRBV5-1	TRBJ2-7	many	CASRLGTGDSRRNEQYF	TGCGCCAGCAGGCTTGGGACAGGGGACAGTAGGAGGAACGAGCAGTACTTC
TRBD2	TRBV7-3	TRBJ2-6	.	CASSPRGLAGHSGANVLTF	TGTGCCAGCAGCCCGCGCGGACTAGCGGGGCACTCTGGGGCCAACGTCCTGACTTTC
.	TRBV12-3/TRBV12-4	TRBJ2-3	many	CASSFSPVSTDTQYF	TGTGCCAGCAGTTTCTCTCCTGTTAGCACAGATACGCAGTATTTT
TRBD2	TRBV5-5	TRBJ2-2	many	CASSLGATGGPGGELFF	TGTGCCAGCAGCTTAGGTGCGACGGGGGGGCCTGGCGGGGAGCTGTTTTTT
TRBD1	TRBV2	TRBJ2-7	many	CASRDSGTGAHEQYF	TGTGCCAGCAGGGACTCCGGGACAGGGGCCCACGAGCAGTACTTC
TRBD2	TRBV18	TRBJ2-3	.	CASSPLNGGAEDTQYF	TGTGCCAGCTCACCACTTAACGGGGGGGCCGAAGATACGCAGTATTTT
.	TRBV6-2/TRBV6-3	TRBJ1-4	.	CASSRELNEKLFF	TGTGCCAGCAGCCGGGAGCTTAATGAAAAACTGTTTTTT
TRBD1	TRBV4-1	TRBJ2-1	few	CASSPERQGLDNEQFF	TGCGCCAGCAGCCCCGAAAGACAGGGGCTTGACAATGAGCAGTTCTTC
TRBD1	TRBV5-1	TRBJ1-4	many	CASSSDREGEKLFF	TGTGCCAGCAGCTCCGACAGGGAAGGCGAAAAACTGTTTTTT